This TCR beta chain derives from a study of blood T cell repertoires in COVID-19. The study drew participants aged about 18 to 90 years from approximately 23 US areas. Participants reported their clinical history, and cohort assignment relied on those reports. The method was immunoSEQ multiplex PCR; TCRdb's version includes in-frame clones alone and lacks a portion of them. The sample gives more than 300,000 clones, 86% of which show up once; roughly a tenth is in the top ten. The junction had 4 bases not matched to a gene; V was cut back by 4 bases and J by 4 bases. CDR3 length: 17 residues. Germline V gene data show CDR1 as KGHDR and CDR2 as SFDVKD.

The chain joins TRBV24-1 to TRBJ2-3, with 16 bases aligning to TRBD2. The TCR originated in a woman aged 18-29 years who had recovered from COVID-19. Sequencing was carried out using PBMCs or T cells enriched from blood (not recorded which). The CDR3 region has the DNA TGTGCCACCAGTGACGCGGGACTAGCGGGAGGGTCAGATACGCAGTATTTT. Encoded protein: CATSDAGLAGGSDTQYF.